These 18 T cell receptor beta chains came from one sample sequenced in a study of blood T cells in healthy people across ages. Next came a second PCR, run for about 7 to 12 cycles, which used a sample-barcoded 5' primer along with a J-beta primer mix. TCRdb re-derived calls from the 5' RACE reads in MiXCR, one entry per CDR3 protein. This table has 550,000 to 800,000 distinct CDR3 sequences, approximately 21% appearing once. Material for sequencing was blood. Receptors originate from a man aged 70-80 years in good health.

This clonotype was detected only a few times. The chain is built from TRBV20-1 and TRBJ2-5; D is ambiguous. Judging by the DNA end, TRBJ2-7 fits better; the J call may be wrong. The germline V gene has CDR1 DFQATT and CDR2 SNEGSKA (reference sequence). This CDR3 contains 14 residues. Here the CDR3 DNA reads TGCAGTGCTAGAGATCAGGACGGCTCCTACGAGCAGTACTTC. Amino acid sequence: CSARDQDGSYEQYF.

The chain recombines TRBV28 with TRBJ1-1, with D possibly TRBD1 on 6 matching bases. V was shortened by 5 bases and J by 2 bases, with 15 bases between the two germline ends. Germline V gene sequence: CDR1 MDHEN, CDR2 SYDVKM. This CDR3 has 15 residues. CDR3 in amino acids: CASSGNGTPNTEAFF. CDR3 coding DNA: TGTGCCAGCAGTGGCAACGGGACACCTAACACTGAAGCTTTCTTT.

In DNA, the CDR3 is TGCAGTGCTAGTCTCAATAACAATGAGCAGTTCTTC. It yields the protein CSASLNNNEQFF. The chain carries TRBV20-1 and TRBJ2-1; no definite D call. CDR1 and CDR2 from the germline V gene are DFQATT and SNEGSKA (reference sequence). This CDR3 has 12 amino acids. The V end lost 3 bases, the J end lost 5 bases, and 8 bases lay between the germline ends.

The table lists this clonotype with a few counts. The chain uses TRBV11-2 and TRBJ1-2, with D tentatively TRBD1 (6 bases). With 5 bases removed from V and 4 bases from J, the gap between germline ends came to 14 bases. This CDR3 is 14 amino acids long. Germline CDR1 SGHAT, CDR2 FQNNGV. CDR3 sequence: CASSGLGGAYGYTF. In nucleotides, the CDR3 is TGTGCCAGCAGCGGCTTGGGGGGGGCCTATGGCTACACCTTC.

The J gene is TRBJ2-1, the V gene TRBV19; D unresolved. CDR3 size: 13 residues. V lost 1 base, J lost 4 bases, and 5 bases lay in between. CDR1 and CDR2 (germline): LNHDA, SQIVND (reference sequence). CDR3 residues: CASSIAEYNEQFF. The CDR3 DNA follows: TGTGCCAGTAGTATAGCGGAGTACAATGAGCAGTTCTTC.

This sequence joins TRBV2 and TRBJ2-3; D gene unclear. Germline CDR1 SNHLY, CDR2 FYNNEI. With 0 bases removed from V and 8 bases from J, the gap between germline ends came to 21 bases. CDR3 length: 17 residues. The CDR3 DNA sequence: TGTGCCAGCAGTGAAGCGCCGCTAGATTCCTCGTGGGTTACGCAGTATTTT. Amino acid sequence: CASSEAPLDSSWVTQYF.

The chain employs TRBV2 and TRBJ2-3; 7 bases align to TRBD1. The end of the DNA aligns better with TRBJ1-5, so the J call may be wrong. Germline V gives CDR1 SNHLY, CDR2 FYNNEI. This CDR3 is built from 15 residues. In DNA form, the CDR3 reads TGTGCCAGCAGTGAAATGGGACAGAGCACAGATACGCAGCATTTT. This encodes CASSEMGQSTDTQHF.

The chain couples TRBV21-1 to TRBJ2-5; the D call of TRBD1 is as the table states it, not checked on the DNA. TRBV21-1 is given as a pseudogene. This CDR3 has 16 amino acids. The CDR3 sequence is CASSKPPAAPQETQYF. DNA of the CDR3: TGTGCCAGCAGCAAACCCCCAGCGGCCCCTCAAGAGACCCAGTACTTC.

This clonotype was counted a few times. The rearrangement joins TRBV10-3 to TRBJ2-3; either TRBD1 or TRBD2 may supply D (6 bases each). Germline V gene lookup returns CDR1 ENHRY and CDR2 SYGVKD. There are 14 residues in the CDR3. V lost 6 bases, J lost 0 bases, and 10 bases lay in between. DNA of the CDR3: TGTGCCATCAGCGAGGGGGGAAGCACAGATACGCAGTATTTT. It is translated as CAISEGGSTDTQYF.

This clonotype was counted between two and nine times. Given a much more abundant clone one base away, this may be a read error. The rearrangement links TRBV5-6 to TRBJ2-5, with TRBD2 matching over 13 bases. The J call is uncertain, as TRBJ2-1 better fits the DNA end. This CDR3 is 14 amino acids long. Germline V CDR1 and CDR2: SGHDT, YYEEEE. The CDR3 loop is CASSLGLAGDGQFF. DNA for the CDR3: TGTGCCAGCAGCCTCGGACTAGCGGGAGATGGGCAGTTCTTC.

On this clonotype: At one end, the junction sequence differs from germline, possibly due to a read error. The J gene is TRBJ1-2, the V gene TRBV4-1, with TRBD1 matching 9 bases. Germline V gives CDR1 MGHRA, CDR2 YSYEKL. CDR3 length: 18 amino acids. CDR3 nucleotides: TGCGCCGGCAGCCAAGATAGCGCTCGGGACAGGGTGGTCTATGGCTACACCTTC. This translates into CAGSQDSARDRVVYGYTF.

The rearrangement links TRBV5-1 to TRBJ2-5, with D tentatively TRBD1 (6 bases). The better agreement between TRBJ2-1 and the DNA end casts doubt on the J call. CDR1 and CDR2 from the germline V gene are SGHRS and YFSETQ. The CDR3 is 13 residues long. CDR3 sequence (DNA): TGCGCCAGCAGCTCCCTCCAGGGGAATGAGCAGTTCTTC. Its protein is CASSSLQGNEQFF.

This clonotype was seen at least ten times. The chain links TRBV29-1 to TRBJ2-2; D is ambiguous. The CDR3 loop spans 14 amino acids. Trimming took 2 bases from V and 2 from J, leaving 9 bases between them. Germline lookup yields CDR1 SQVTM and CDR2 ANQGSEA. CDR3: CSVELHPNTGELFF. CDR3 DNA: TGCAGCGTTGAACTACACCCCAACACCGGGGAGCTGTTTTTT.

The V gene is TRBV29-1, the J gene TRBJ2-5; TRBD1 matches at 7 bases. The J call could be wrong; TRBJ2-7 is a better fit for the DNA end. In germline, CDR1 is SQVTM, CDR2 ANQGSEA. The CDR3 covers 11 residues. CDR3 sequence: CSVQTGNEQYF. The CDR3 bases are TGCAGCGTGCAGACAGGGAACGAGCAGTACTTC.

The chain links TRBV4-1 to TRBJ2-5; D uncertain. The DNA matches TRBJ2-1 better at its end, which makes the J call doubtful. Germline V gene data show CDR1 as MGHRA and CDR2 as YSYEKL. The CDR3 is made up of 15 amino acids. The CDR3 nucleotides read TGCGCCAGCAGCCAAGATCGGAGACCCAACGATGAGCAGTTCTTC. Protein product: CASSQDRRPNDEQFF.

This clonotype came up many times. The chain has TRBV10-3 and TRBJ2-3; 10 bases map to TRBD1. J gave up 6 bases and V 2 bases, and 2 bases lay outside the gene matches. The CDR3 sequence is 14 residues long. Per the germline V gene, CDR1 is ENHRY and CDR2 is SYGVKD. In DNA form, the CDR3 reads TGTGCCATCAGTGAGAGACAGGGGGCCGATACGCAGTATTTT. Protein: CAISERQGADTQYF.

The gene calls are TRBV11-2 and TRBJ2-1; no clear D gene. CDR3 length equals 14 residues. The V end was cut by 0 bases, the J end by 3 bases, with 6 bases between. Looked up from germline, CDR1 is SGHAT and CDR2 is FQNNGV. The CDR3 loop is CASSLDSIYNEQFF. DNA for the CDR3: TGTGCCAGCAGCTTAGACTCCATCTACAATGAGCAGTTCTTC.

This chain links TRBV5-1 with TRBJ2-5, with 11 bases identical to TRBD1. V trimming: 0 bases; J trimming: 2 bases; junction bases outside the gene matches: 3. The CDR3 loop spans 16 amino acids. The germline V gene encodes CDR1 SGHRS and CDR2 YFSETQ. The CDR3 reads CASSLADRGRQETQYF. The CDR3 coding sequence is TGCGCCAGCAGCTTGGCGGACAGGGGGCGACAAGAGACCCAGTACTTC.